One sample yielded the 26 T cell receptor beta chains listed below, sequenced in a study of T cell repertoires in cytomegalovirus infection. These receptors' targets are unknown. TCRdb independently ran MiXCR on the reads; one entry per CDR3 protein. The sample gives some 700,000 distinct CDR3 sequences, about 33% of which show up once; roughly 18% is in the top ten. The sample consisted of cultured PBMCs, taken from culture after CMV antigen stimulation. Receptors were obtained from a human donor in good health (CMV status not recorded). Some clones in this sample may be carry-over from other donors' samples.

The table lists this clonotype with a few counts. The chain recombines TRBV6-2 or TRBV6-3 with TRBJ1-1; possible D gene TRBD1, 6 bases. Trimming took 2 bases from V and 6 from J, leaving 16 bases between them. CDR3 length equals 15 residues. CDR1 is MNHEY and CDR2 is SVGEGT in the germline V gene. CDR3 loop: CASSYEGQGSSEAFF. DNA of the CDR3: TGTGCCAGCAGTTACGAAGGCCAGGGGAGTTCTGAAGCTTTCTTT.

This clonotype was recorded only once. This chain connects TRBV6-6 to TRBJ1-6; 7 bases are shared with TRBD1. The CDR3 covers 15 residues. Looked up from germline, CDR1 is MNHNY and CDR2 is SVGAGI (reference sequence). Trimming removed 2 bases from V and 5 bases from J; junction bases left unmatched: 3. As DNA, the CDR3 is TGTGCCAGCAGTTACGACAGGGACCATAATTCACCCCTCCACTTT. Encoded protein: CASSYDRDHNSPLHF.

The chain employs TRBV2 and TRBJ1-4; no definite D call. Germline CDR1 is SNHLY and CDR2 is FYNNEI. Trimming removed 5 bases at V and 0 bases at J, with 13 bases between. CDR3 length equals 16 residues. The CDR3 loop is CASSHQRTATNEKLFF. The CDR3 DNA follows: TGTGCCAGCAGTCACCAAAGGACGGCAACTAATGAAAAACTGTTTTTT.

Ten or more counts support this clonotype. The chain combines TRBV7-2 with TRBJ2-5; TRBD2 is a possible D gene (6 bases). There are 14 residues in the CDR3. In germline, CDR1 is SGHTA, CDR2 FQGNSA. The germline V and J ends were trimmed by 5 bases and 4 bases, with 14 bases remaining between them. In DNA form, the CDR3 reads TGTGCCAGCAGCCCCCGGAGGGCCGGAGAGACCCAGTACTTC. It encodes CASSPRRAGETQYF.

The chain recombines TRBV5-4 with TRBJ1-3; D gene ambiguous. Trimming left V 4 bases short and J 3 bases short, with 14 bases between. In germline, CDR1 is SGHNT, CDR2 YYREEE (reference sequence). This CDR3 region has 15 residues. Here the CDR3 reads CASSTDPSVGNTIYF. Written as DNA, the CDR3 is TGTGCCAGCAGCACCGACCCTTCCGTTGGAAACACCATATATTTT.

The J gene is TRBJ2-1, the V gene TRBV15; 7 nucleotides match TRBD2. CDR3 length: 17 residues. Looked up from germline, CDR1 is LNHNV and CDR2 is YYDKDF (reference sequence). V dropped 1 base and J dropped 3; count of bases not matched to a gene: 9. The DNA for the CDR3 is TGTGCCACCAGCAGAGGCCGGACTAGAATTGGCTACAATGAGCAGTTCTTC. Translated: CATSRGRTRIGYNEQFF.

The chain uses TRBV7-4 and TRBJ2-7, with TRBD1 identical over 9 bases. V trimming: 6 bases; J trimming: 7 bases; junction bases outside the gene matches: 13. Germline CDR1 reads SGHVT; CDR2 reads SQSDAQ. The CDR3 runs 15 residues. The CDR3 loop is CASSPSGTGPGEQYF. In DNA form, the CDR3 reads TGTGCCAGCAGTCCATCCGGGACAGGGCCGGGGGAGCAGTACTTC. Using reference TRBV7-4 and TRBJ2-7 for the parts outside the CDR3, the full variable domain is GAGVSQSPRYKVAKRGRDVALRCDSISGHVTLYWYRQTLGQGSEVLTYSQSDAQRDKSGRPSGRFSAERPERSVSTLKIQRTEQGDSAVYLCASSPSGTGPGEQYFGPGTRLTVT.

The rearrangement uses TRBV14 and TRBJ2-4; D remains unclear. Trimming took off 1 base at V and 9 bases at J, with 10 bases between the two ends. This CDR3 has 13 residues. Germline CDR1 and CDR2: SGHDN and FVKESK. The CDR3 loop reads CASSQGPGGIQYF. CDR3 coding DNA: TGTGCCAGCAGCCAAGGCCCTGGCGGCATTCAGTACTTC.

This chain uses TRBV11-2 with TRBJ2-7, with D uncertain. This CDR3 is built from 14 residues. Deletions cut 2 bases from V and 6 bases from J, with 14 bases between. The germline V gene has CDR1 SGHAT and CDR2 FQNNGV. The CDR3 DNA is TGTGCCAGCAGCTTAATTAGGCCGTCCGCCGAGCAGTACTTC. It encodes CASSLIRPSAEQYF.

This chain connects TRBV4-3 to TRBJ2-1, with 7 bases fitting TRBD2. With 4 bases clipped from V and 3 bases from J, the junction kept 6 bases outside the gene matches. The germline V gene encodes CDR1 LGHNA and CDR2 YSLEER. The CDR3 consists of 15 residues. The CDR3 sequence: CASSLRLANYNEQFF. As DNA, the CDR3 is TGCGCCAGCAGCCTCAGACTAGCTAACTACAATGAGCAGTTCTTC.

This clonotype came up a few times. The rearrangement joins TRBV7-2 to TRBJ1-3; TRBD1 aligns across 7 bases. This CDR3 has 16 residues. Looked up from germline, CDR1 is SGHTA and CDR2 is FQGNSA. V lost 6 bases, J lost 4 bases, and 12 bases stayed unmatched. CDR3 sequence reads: CASRKQGSFRGNTIYF. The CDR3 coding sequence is TGTGCCAGCAGGAAACAGGGGTCGTTCCGGGGAAACACCATATATTTT.

The CDR3 DNA reads as TGTGCCAGCAGCGTCTACCCTAGCTGGGCCGAGACCCAGTACTTC. Amino acid sequence: CASSVYPSWAETQYF. J is TRBJ2-5 and V is TRBV7-2; D possibly corresponds to TRBD2 (5 bases). This CDR3 comprises 15 residues. The V gene's germline CDR1 is SGHTA and CDR2 FQGNSA. Between the trimmed V and J ends, which lost 5 bases and 5 bases, there was a span of 18 bases.

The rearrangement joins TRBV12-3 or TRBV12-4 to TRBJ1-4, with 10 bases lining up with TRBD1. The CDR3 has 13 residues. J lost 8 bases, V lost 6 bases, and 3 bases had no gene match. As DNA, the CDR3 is TGTGCCAGCAGCGGACAGGGGGAAGAAAAACTGTTTTTT. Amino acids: CASSGQGEEKLFF.

Here the CDR3 DNA reads TGTGCCAGCAGCTTAGATGGGAGCGGCGGGGAGACCCAGTACTTC. It yields the protein CASSLDGSGGETQYF. The rearrangement uses TRBV11-2 and TRBJ2-5; perhaps TRBD2 as D (5 bases). Per germline, CDR1 SGHAT and CDR2 FQNNGV. Between the trimmed V and J ends, which lost 0 bases and 5 bases, there was a span of 13 bases. The CDR3 has 15 amino acids.

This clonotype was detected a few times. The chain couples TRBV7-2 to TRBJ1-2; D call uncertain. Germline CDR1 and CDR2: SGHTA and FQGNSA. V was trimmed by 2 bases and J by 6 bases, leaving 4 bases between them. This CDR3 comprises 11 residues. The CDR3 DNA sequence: TGTGCCAGCAGCTTAATCCATGGCTACACCTTC. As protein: CASSLIHGYTF.

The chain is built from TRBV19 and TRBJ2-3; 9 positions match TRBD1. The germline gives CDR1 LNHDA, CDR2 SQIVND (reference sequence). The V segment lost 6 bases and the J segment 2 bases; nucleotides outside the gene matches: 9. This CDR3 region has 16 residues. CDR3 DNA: TGTGCCAGTAGACCTTCCGGGACAGGGAACACAGATACGCAGTATTTT. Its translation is CASRPSGTGNTDTQYF.

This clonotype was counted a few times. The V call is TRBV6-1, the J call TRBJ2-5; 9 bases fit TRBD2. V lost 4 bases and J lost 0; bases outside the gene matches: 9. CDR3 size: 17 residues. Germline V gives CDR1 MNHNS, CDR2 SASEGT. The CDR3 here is CASSAKRTSVHQETQYF. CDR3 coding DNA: TGTGCCAGCAGTGCAAAGAGGACTAGCGTACACCAAGAGACCCAGTACTTC.

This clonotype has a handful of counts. As DNA, the CDR3 is TGTGCCAGTAGTATATGGGGGTGGGGCGCGGACACCGGGGAGCTGTTTTTT. This codes for CASSIWGWGADTGELFF. This chain connects TRBV19 to TRBJ2-2; the D gene could be TRBD1 or TRBD2 (5 bases each). The CDR3 covers 17 residues. Germline V gives CDR1 LNHDA, CDR2 SQIVND (reference sequence). Deletions cut 2 bases from V and 3 bases from J, with 16 bases between.

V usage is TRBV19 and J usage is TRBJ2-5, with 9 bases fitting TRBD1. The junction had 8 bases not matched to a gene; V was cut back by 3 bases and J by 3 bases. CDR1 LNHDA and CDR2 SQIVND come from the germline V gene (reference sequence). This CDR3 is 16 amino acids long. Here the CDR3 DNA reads TGTGCCAGTAGTATTTCGGTCGACAGGGGGAAAGAGACCCAGTACTTC. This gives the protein CASSISVDRGKETQYF.

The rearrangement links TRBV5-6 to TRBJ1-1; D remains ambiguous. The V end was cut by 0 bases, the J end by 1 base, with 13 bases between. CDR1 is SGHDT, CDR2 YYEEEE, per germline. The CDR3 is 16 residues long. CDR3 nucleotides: TGTGCCAGCAGCTTGGGCGGTACGGTGAGGAACACTGAAGCTTTCTTT. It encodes CASSLGGTVRNTEAFF.

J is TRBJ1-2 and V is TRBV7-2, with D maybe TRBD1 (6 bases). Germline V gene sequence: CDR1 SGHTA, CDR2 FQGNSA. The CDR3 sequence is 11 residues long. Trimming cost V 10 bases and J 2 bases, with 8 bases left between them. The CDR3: CAIRGNYGYTF. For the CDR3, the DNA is TGTGCCATCAGGGGCAACTATGGCTACACCTTC.

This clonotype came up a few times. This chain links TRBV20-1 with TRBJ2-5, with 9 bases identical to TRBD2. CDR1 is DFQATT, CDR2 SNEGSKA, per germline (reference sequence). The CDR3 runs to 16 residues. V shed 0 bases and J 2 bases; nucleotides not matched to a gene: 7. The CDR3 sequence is CSARDPGTSTQETQYF. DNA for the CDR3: TGCAGTGCTAGAGACCCAGGGACTAGCACACAAGAGACCCAGTACTTC.

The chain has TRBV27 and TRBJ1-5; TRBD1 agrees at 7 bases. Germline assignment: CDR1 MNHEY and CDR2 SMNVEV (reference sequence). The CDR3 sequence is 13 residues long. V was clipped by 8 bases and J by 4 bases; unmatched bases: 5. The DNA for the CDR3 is TGTGCCAGCGGCTACAGGGGAAATCAGCCCCAGCATTTT. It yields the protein CASGYRGNQPQHF.

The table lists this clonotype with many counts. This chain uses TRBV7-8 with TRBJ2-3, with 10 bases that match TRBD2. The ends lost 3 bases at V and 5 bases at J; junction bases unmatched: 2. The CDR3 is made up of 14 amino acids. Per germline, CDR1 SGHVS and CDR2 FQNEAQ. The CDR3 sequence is CASSLSGRGDTQYF. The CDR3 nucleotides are TGTGCCAGCAGCTTGAGCGGGAGGGGAGATACGCAGTATTTT.

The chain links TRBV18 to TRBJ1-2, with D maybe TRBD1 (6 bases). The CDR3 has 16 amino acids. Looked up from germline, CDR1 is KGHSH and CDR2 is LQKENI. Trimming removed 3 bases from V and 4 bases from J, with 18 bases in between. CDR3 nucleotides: TGTGCCAGCTCACCGGGTGTTCGGGGGCGGAGCTATGGCTACACCTTC. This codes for CASSPGVRGRSYGYTF.

CDR3 loop: CASSALTVGEQYF. In DNA form, the CDR3 reads TGTGCCAGCAGCGCACTGACAGTCGGCGAGCAGTACTTC. The rearrangement links TRBV9 to TRBJ2-7, with D tentatively TRBD1 (5 bases). The CDR3 has 13 residues. With 3 bases removed from V and 6 bases from J, the gap between germline ends came to 13 bases. In germline, CDR1 is SGDLS, CDR2 YYNGEE.